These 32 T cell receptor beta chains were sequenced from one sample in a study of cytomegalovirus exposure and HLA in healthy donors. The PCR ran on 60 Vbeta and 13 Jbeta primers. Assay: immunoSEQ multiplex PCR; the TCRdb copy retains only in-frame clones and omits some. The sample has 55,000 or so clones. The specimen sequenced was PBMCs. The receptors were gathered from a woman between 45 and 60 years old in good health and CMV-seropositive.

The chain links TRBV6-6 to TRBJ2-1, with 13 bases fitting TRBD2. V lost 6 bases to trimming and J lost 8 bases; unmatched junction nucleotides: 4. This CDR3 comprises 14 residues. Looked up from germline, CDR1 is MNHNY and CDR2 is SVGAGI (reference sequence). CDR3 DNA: TGTGCCAGCAGCACGACTAGCGGGAGGTATGAGCAGTTCTTC. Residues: CASSTTSGRYEQFF.

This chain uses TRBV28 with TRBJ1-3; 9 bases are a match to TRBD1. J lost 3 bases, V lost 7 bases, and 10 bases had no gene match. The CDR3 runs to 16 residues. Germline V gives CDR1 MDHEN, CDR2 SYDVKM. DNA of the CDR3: TGTGCCAGCACCGGGGGCGGGACAGGGAGTGGAAACACCATATATTTT. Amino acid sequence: CASTGGGTGSGNTIYF.

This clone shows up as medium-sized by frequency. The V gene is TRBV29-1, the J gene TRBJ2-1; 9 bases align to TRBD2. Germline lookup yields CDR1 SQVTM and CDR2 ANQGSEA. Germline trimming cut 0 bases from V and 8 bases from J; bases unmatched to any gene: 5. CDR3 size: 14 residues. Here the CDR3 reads CSVEEAGGWDEQFF. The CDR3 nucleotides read TGCAGCGTTGAAGAAGCGGGAGGATGGGATGAGCAGTTCTTC.

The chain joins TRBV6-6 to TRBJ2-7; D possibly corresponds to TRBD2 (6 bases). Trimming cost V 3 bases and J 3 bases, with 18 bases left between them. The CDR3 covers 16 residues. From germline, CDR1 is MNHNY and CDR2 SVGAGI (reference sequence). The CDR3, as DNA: TGTGCCAGCAGTTATCGTCCAATAGCGGACCTCTACGAGCAGTACTTC. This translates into CASSYRPIADLYEQYF.

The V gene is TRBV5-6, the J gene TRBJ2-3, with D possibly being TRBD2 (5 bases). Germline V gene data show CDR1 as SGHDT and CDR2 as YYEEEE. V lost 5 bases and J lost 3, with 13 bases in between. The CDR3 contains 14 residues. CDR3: CASSFPAGTDTQYF. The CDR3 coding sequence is TGTGCCAGCAGTTTTCCGGCGGGTACAGATACGCAGTATTTT.

CDR3 residues: CARSSLLAGPSTDTQYF. CDR3 in DNA: TGTGCCAGAAGCTCCCTACTAGCGGGGCCTAGCACAGATACGCAGTATTTT. This rearrangement joins TRBV5-3 to TRBJ2-3; 10 bases fit TRBD2. TRBV5-3 is an ORF for which the function is uncertain. The J segment lost 0 bases and the V segment lost 3 bases, leaving 7 bases of the junction unmatched. The CDR3 is 17 residues long.

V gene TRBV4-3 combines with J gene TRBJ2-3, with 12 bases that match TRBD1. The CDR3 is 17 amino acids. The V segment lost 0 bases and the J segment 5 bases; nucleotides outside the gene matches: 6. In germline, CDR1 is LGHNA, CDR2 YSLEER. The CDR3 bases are TGCGCCAGCAGCCAAGATGGGACAGGGGGCATCGGAGATACGCAGTATTTT. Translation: CASSQDGTGGIGDTQYF.

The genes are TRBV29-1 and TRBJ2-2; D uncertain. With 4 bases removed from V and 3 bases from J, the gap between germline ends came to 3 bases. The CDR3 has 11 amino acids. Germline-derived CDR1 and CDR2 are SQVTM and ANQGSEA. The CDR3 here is CSVADTGELFF. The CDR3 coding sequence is TGCAGCGTTGCAGACACCGGGGAGCTGTTTTTT.

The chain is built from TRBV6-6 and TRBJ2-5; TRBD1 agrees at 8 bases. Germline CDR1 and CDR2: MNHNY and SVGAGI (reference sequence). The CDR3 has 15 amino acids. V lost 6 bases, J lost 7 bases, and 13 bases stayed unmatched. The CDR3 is CASSHGQGALGTQYF. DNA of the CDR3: TGTGCCAGCAGCCACGGACAGGGAGCTTTAGGGACCCAGTACTTC.

The CDR3 spells CASSERGTSGGRLTNEQYF. The CDR3 nucleotides read TGTGCCAGCAGTGAAAGAGGCACGTCTGGAGGAAGGTTGACTAACGAGCAGTACTTC. The chain combines TRBV6-1 with TRBJ2-7; a weak D match, TRBD2 (5 bases). This CDR3 is 19 amino acids long. Germline V gene lookup returns CDR1 MNHNS and CDR2 SASEGT. The V and J ends lost 2 bases and 5 bases respectively, with 28 bases between them.

The CDR3 DNA reads TGTGCCAGTACTACCGACAGGGGCACTGAAGCTTTCTTT. It encodes CASTTDRGTEAFF. The chain couples TRBV19 to TRBJ1-1, with 8 bases fitting TRBD1. Germline CDR1 LNHDA, CDR2 SQIVND (reference sequence). The CDR3 is 13 residues long. Germline trimming cut 7 bases from V and 4 bases from J; bases unmatched to any gene: 5.

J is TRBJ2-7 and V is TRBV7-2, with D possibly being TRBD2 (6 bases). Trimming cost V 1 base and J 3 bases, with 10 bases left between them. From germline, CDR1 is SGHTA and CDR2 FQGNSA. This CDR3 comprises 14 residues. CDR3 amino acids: CASSLVAGSYEQYF. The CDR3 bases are TGTGCCAGCAGCTTAGTTGCCGGGAGCTACGAGCAGTACTTC.

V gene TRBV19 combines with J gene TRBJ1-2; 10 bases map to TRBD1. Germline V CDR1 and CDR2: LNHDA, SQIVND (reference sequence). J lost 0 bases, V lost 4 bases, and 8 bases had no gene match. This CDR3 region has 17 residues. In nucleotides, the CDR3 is TGTGCCAGTAGTAATCGACAGGGGGCGAGAGCTAACTATGGCTACACCTTC. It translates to CASSNRQGARANYGYTF.

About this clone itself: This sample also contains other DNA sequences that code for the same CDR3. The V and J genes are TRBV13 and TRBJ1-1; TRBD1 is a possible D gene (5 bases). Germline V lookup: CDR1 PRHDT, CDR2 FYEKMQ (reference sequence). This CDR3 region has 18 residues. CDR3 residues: CANSQGGGWFPQNTEAFF. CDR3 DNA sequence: TGTGCTAACAGCCAGGGAGGAGGATGGTTCCCTCAGAACACTGAAGCTTTCTTT.

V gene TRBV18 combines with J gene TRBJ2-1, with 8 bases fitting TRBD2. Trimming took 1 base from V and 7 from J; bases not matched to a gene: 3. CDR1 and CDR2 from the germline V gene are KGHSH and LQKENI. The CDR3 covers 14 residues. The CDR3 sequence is CASSPQREPNEQFF. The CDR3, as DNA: TGTGCCAGCTCACCACAGCGGGAGCCGAATGAGCAGTTCTTC.

The CDR3 sequence: CASSQVRATPYNEQFF. The CDR3 bases are TGCGCCAGCAGCCAAGTGAGGGCTACGCCTTACAATGAGCAGTTCTTC. The chain joins TRBV4-1 to TRBJ2-1, with D maybe TRBD2 (5 bases). This CDR3 has 16 residues. The V end lost 1 base, the J end lost 4 bases, and 14 bases lay between the germline ends. Germline CDR1 MGHRA, CDR2 YSYEKL.

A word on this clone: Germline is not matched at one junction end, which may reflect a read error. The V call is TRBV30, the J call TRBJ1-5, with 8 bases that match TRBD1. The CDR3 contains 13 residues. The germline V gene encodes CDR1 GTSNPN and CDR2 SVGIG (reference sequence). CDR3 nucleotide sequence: TGTGCCTGGAGCTCAGGGGGCAAACAGCCCCAGCATTTT. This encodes CAWSSGGKQPQHF.

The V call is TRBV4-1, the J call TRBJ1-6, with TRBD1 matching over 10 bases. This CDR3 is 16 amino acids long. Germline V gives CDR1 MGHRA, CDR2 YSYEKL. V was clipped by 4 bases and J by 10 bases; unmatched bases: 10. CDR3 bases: TGCGCCAGCAGCCCCGAACCAGGACAGGGGGGCTCACCCCTCCACTTT. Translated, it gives CASSPEPGQGGSPLHF.

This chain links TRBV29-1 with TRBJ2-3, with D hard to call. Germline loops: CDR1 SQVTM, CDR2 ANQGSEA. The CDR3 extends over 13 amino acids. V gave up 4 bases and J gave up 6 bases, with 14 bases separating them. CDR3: CSVAPPSSDTQYF. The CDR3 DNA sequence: TGCAGCGTTGCACCTCCTAGTTCTGATACGCAGTATTTT.

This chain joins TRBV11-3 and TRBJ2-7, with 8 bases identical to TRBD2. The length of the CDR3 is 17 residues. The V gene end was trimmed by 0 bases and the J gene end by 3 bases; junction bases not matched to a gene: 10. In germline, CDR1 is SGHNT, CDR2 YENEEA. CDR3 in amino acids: CASSLDKRGLTFYEQYF. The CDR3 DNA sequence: TGTGCCAGCAGCTTAGACAAGCGGGGGCTTACTTTCTACGAGCAGTACTTC.

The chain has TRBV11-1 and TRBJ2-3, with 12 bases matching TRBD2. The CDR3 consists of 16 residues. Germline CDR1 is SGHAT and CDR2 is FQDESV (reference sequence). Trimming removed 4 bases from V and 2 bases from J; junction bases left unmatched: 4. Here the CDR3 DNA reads TGTGCCAGCAGCTCGCGGACTAGCGGGGCCACAGATACGCAGTATTTT. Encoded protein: CASSSRTSGATDTQYF.

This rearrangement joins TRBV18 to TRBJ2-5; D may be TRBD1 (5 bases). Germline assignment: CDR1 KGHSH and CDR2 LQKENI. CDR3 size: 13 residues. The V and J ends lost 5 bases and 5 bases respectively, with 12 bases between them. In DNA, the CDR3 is TGTGCCAGCTCATCCCAGGGTCCGGAGACCCAGTACTTC. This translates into CASSSQGPETQYF.

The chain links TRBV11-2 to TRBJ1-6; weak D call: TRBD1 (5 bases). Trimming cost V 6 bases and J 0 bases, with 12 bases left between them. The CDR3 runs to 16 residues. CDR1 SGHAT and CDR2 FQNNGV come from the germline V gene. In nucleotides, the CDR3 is TGTGCCAGCAGTCCAGGGATTAGCTCCTATAATTCACCCCTCCACTTT. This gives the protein CASSPGISSYNSPLHF.

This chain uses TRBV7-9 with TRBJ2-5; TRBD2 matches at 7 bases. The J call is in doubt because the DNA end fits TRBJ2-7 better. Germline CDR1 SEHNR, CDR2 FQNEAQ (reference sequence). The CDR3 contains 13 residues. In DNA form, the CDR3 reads TGTGCCAGCAGCCCCGGGACTATGTACGAGCAGTACTTC. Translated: CASSPGTMYEQYF.

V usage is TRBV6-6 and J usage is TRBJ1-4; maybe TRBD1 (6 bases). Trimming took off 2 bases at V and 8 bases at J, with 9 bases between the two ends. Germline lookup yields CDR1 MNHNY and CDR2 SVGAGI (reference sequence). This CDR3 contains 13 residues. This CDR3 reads CASSYGGGEKLFF. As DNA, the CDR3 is TGTGCCAGCAGTTACGGGGGGGGCGAAAAACTGTTTTTT.

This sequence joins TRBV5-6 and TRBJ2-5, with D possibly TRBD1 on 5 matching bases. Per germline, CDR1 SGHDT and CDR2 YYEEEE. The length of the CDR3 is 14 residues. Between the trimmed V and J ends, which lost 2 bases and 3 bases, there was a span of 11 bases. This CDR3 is CASSLGVREETQYF. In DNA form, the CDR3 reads TGTGCCAGCAGCTTAGGTGTCAGGGAAGAGACCCAGTACTTC.

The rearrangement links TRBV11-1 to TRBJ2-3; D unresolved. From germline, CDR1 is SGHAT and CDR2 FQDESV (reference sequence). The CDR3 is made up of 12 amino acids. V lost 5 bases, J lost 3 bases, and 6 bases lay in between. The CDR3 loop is CASSLRTDTQYF. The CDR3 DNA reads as TGTGCCAGCAGCCTACGTACAGATACGCAGTATTTT.

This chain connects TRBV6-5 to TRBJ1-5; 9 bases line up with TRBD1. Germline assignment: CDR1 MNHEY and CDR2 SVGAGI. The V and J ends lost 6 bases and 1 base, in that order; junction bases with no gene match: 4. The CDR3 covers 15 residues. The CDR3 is CASRGGTGSNQPQHF. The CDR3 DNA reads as TGTGCCAGCAGGGGCGGGACAGGGAGCAATCAGCCCCAGCATTTT.

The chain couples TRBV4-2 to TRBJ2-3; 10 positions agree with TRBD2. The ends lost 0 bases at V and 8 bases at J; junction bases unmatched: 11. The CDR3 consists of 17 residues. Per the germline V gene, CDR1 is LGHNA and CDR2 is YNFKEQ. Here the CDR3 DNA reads TGTGCCAGCAGCCAAGATCCCCTAGCGGGAGTTTGGGGTACGCAGTATTTT. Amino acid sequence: CASSQDPLAGVWGTQYF.

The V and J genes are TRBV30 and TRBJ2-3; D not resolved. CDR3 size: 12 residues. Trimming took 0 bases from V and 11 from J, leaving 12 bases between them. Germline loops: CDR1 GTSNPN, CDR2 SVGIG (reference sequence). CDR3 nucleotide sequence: TGTGCCTGGAGTGTAAGCGTGGCACTGCAGTATTTT. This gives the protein CAWSVSVALQYF.

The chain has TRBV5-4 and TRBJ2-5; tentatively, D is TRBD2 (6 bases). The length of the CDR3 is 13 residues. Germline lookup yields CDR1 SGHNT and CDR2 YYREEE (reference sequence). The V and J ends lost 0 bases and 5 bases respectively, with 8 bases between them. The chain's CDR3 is CASSLAGVETQYF. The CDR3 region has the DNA TGTGCCAGCAGCTTGGCGGGGGTGGAGACCCAGTACTTC.

Here the CDR3 reads CASSPAGWTDTQYF. In nucleotides, the CDR3 is TGCGCCAGCAGCCCAGCGGGATGGACAGATACGCAGTATTTT. This rearrangement joins TRBV5-1 to TRBJ2-3; 7 nucleotides match TRBD2. The germline V gene has CDR1 SGHRS and CDR2 YFSETQ. This CDR3 is 14 amino acids long. V trimming: 4 bases; J trimming: 3 bases; junction bases outside the gene matches: 5.